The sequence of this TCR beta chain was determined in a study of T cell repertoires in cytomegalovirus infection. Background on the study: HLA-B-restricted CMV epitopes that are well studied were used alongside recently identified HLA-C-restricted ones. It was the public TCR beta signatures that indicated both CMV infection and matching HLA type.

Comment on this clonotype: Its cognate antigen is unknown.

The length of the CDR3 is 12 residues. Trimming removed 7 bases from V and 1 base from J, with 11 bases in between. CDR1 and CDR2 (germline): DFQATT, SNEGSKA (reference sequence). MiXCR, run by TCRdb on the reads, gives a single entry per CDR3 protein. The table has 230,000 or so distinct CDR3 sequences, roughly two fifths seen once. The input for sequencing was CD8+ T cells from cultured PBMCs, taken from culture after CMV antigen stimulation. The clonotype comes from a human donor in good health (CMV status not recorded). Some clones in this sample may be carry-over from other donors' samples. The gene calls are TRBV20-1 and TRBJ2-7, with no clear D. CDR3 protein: CSVPRESYEQYF. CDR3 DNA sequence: TGCAGTGTCCCACGCGAATCCTACGAGCAGTACTTC.